Sequencing of this TCR beta chain was carried out in a study of CD8+ T cells in alopecia areata (dated by TCRdb to 2016 to 2019). Regarding the study in general: In both human patients and the C3H/HeJ mouse model, the study applied high-throughput TCRbeta sequencing to look at T cell clonal expansion in alopecia areata. On the human side, TCRbeta sequencing was run on scalp tissue and on sorted CD4+ and CD8+ peripheral blood T cells from healthy controls and from alopecia areata patients with either patchy or totalis/universalis disease. Scalp clonality was compared across normal scalp (n=4), patchy alopecia areata scalp (n=8), and alopecia totalis/universalis scalp (n=8). RNA was extracted with the PAXgene miRNA kit for fixed scalp, the miRNeasy kit for PBMCs, and the RNeasy kit for mouse skin. TCRbeta CDR3 regions were amplified by immunoSEQ multiplex PCR with 35 Vbeta forward and 13 Jbeta reverse primers.

PBMCs were separated by density centrifugation and stained for CD3, CD4 and CD8, after which CD4+ and CD8+ T cells were sorted on a FACSAria. Scalp biopsies and blood samples were obtained from unaffected controls. Receptor libraries were prepared by the immunoSEQ multiplex PCR assay. To provide template for TCR sequencing, every sample had RNA extracted and reverse transcribed into cDNA. First-strand cDNA was synthesized with SuperScript III using a 2:1 mix of oligo-dT and random hexamers. A synthetic immune receptor repertoire was used to gauge amplification bias, and whatever bias remained was removed computationally. In the source study's methods: Raw reads were preprocessed for error removal, and CDR3 was defined according to IMGT conventions as running from the conserved cysteine to phenylalanine. To get clonality, Shannon entropy was normalized by log2 of the number of productive unique TCRs and the result was subtracted from 1. Whether scalp clones were CD4 or CD8 was inferred by matching scalp TCRbeta sequences against CD4 and CD8 repertoires sorted from blood. TCRdb took this table from immuneACCESS and kept in-frame rearrangements with V and J called. Such tables lack part of the clones; where checked against another copy, unresolved V genes explain under half of the gap, and the rest is unexplained. V, J and clone size are those of that table, while D and trimming were read from the DNA. The table for this sample lists around 190,000 clones; 56% of them were counted only once. The top ten clones comprise roughly 5% of the sample.

The paper as a whole reports these results and caveats: Compared with normal scalp, lesional scalp had higher clonality and more expanded CD8+ clones, particularly in alopecia totalis/universalis, a pattern that suggests antigenic drive. TCR sequences shared between patients were less clear than in mice, possibly partly because of HLA diversity in the patient population. Resident alphabeta T cells in normal human skin are also sequenced, complicating scalp TCR repertoire analysis, unlike mouse skin dominated by gammadelta T cells.

A remark on this clone: Its antigen is still unknown. The input lacks base qualities; no much larger clone sits a single base away.

The clonotype comes from a human donor in good health. The sequencing sample was made of CD8+ T cells sorted from blood.

The nucleotide sequence is given as TGTGCCAGCACCCCAGGCAATGAGCAGTTCTTC. The translation is CASTPGNEQFF. This chain joins TRBV7-8 to TRBJ2-1, with the identity of the D gene unclear. The CDR3, cysteine through phenylalanine, is 11 amino acids long. CDR3 DNA is the only sequence kept; it has 33 bases, read in frame from the first base. V loses 7 bases of germline sequence and J loses 6 bases, and the interval between the two ends is 7 bases. CDR1 is given as SGHVS and CDR2 as FQNEAQ, both from the germline V gene. Outside the CDR3, residues come from the reference TRBV7-8 and TRBJ2-1 proteins, so the full variable domain is: GAGVSQSPRYKVAKRGQDVALRCDPISGHVSLFWYQQALGQGPEFLTYFQNEAQLDKSGLPSDRFFAERPEGSVSTLKIQRTQQEDSAVYLCASTPGNEQFFGPGTRLTVL.